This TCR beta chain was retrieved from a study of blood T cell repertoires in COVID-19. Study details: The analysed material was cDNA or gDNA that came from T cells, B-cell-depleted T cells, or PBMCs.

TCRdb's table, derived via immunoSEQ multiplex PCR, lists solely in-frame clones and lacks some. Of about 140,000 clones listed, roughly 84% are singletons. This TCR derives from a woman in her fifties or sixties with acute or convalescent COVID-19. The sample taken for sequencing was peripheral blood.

CDR3 in DNA: TGTGCCAGCAGCCCCGGGGTGGGGTTAACCACAGATACGCAGTATTTT. Amino acid sequence: CASSPGVGLTTDTQYF. V and J are TRBV5-8 and TRBJ2-3; maybe TRBD2 (5 bases). V was pared by 4 bases and J by 2 bases, with 17 bases between. CDR1 and CDR2 from the germline V gene are SGHTS and YDEGEE. CDR3 size: 16 residues.